This TCR beta chain was identified in a study of T cells after yellow fever vaccination (dated by TCRdb to the late 2010s). The study in broad terms: The SMART-Seq v4 Ultra Low Input RNA kit was used to prepare libraries from fractions with low cell numbers. Bulk TCR alpha and beta repertoires were sequenced longitudinally to track T-cell clones before and after primary and booster YFV17D yellow fever vaccination. The cohort comprised two healthy male donors, one aged 18 to 29 and one aged 30 to 39 years. Blood samples were taken at several timepoints before and after primary and secondary immunization, and bulk PBMC replicates and cell subsets were isolated.

This clonotype was seen more than once but under ten times. This clone's antigen is unknown. Nothing much larger sits one base from this clone, and base qualities are not available. CDR1 LGHDT and CDR2 YNNKEL were looked up in the germline V gene (reference sequence). V is clipped by 10 bases and J by 5 bases, and the sequence between their germline boundaries is 26 bases long. There are 17 amino acids in the CDR3, from cysteine to phenylalanine inclusive. The only DNA kept is the CDR3, 51 bases in frame from the first base. Results and caveats for the whole study, not just this receptor: Computational filtering was needed because FACS-sorted repertoires could contain abundant contaminating clonotypes from the bulk population. A small fraction of clonotypes showed up in both the CD4 and CD8 compartments, probably as a result of convergent recombination. The secondary T-cell response was found to be weaker but faster than the primary response, with a peak reached on day 5 rather than on day 15. Because the study included only a couple of donors, the extent to which the findings can be generalized is limited. Most clones expanded after primary vaccination were re-detected after the booster (96% of CD4 and approximately 88% of CD8), suggesting broad memory maintenance.

The treatment or condition label of this sample denotes: live attenuated yellow fever vaccine strain. At each blood-draw timepoint, two biological replicates of bulk PBMCs were obtained. PBMCs were isolated from peripheral blood using a standard Ficoll-Paque protocol. TriZol was used to extract RNA from bulk PBMCs, from CD4 and CD8 fractions, and from dextramer-positive and dextramer-negative fractions. Synthesis of TCR cDNA relied on 5'RACE template switching, a step that introduced a universal primer site along with unique molecular identifiers. Priming of cDNA synthesis was performed from both the TCR alpha and TCR beta constant segments. Library amplification involved two PCR steps, and the second step added sample barcodes and sequencing adapters. Sequencing of the libraries was done on either Illumina HiSeq 2500 (2x100 bp) or NovaSeq (2x150 bp). On the study's bioinformatics: MIGEC handled demultiplexing of reads and collapsing into UMI consensus sequences, while MiXCR performed V(D)J alignment. Using edgeR on replicate PBMC samples, clonotypes were called vaccine-responding if FDR was below 0.01 and the log2 fold change was above 5 up to day 15. CD4 or CD8 identity was assigned to each bulk clonotype according to whether the clonotype was present at higher abundance in the sequenced CD4 repertoire or the sequenced CD8 repertoire. TCRdb itself trimmed the public reads at Q25 with fastp, ran MiXCR and retained productive beta chains. Rows with a matching CDR3 protein are joined into one entry that keeps the most common DNA and genes. TCRdb's processing, not the authors' own work, is the source of the V and J calls. The sample has hundreds of thousands of distinct CDR3 sequences on record, roughly 9.4% of them singletons. Clones ranked in the top ten supply over 15% of the sample.

The chain is encoded by TRBV3-1 joined to TRBJ2-2, with the D call perhaps TRBD1 or TRBD2, as 5 bases match in each case. The starting material was PBMCs, obtained on the day of the first yellow fever vaccination. This clonotype was sampled from a man younger than 30 who received the YFV17D yellow fever vaccine. CDR3 region: CANPDRYNPPGTGELFF. The sequence in DNA is TGTGCCAACCCTGACAGATACAACCCCCCGGGGACCGGGGAGCTGTTTTTT.